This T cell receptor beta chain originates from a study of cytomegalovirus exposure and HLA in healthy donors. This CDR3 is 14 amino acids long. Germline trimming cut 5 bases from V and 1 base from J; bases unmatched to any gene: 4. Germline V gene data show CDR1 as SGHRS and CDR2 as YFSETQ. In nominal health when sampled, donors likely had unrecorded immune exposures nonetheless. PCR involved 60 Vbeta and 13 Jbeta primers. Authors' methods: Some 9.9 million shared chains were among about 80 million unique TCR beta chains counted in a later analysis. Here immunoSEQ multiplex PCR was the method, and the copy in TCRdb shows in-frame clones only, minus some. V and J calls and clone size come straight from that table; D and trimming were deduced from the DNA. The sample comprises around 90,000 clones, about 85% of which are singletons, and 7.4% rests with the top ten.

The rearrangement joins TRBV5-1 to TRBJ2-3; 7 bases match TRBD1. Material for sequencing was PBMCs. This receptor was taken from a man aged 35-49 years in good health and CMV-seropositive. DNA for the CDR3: TGCGCCAGCAGAGCTCAGGGGGGCACAGATACGCAGTATTTT. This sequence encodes CASRAQGGTDTQYF. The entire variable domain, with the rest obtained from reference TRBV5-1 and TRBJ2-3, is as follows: KAGVTQTPRYLIKTRGQQVTLSCSPISGHRSVSWYQQTPGQGLQFLFEYFSETQRNKGNFPGRFSGRQFSNSRSEMNVSTLELGDSALYLCASRAQGGTDTQYFGPGTRLTVL.